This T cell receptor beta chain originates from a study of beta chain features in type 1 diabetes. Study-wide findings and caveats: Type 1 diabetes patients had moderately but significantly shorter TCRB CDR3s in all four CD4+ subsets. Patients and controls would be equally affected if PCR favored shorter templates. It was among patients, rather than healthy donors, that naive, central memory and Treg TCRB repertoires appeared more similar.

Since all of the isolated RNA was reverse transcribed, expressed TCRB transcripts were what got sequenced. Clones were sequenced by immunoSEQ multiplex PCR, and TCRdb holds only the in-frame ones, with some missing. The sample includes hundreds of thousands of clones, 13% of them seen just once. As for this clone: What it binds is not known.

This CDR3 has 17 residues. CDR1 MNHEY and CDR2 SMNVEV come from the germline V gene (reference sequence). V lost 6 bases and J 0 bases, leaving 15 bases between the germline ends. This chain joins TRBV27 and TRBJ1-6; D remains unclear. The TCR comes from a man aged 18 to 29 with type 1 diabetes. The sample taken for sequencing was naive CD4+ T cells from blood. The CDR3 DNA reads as TGTGCCAGCAGATTGAACCTTCAAGACTCCTATAATTCACCCCTCCACTTT. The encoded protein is CASRLNLQDSYNSPLHF.